The 26 T cell receptor beta chains reported below all come from one sample, sequenced in a study of spatial heterogeneity in lung cancer. Time point noted: sample taken at primary tumor resection. Unsorted samples of tumor, nontumor lung or frozen PBMC had their whole RNA sequenced. TCRdb fed the 5' RACE reads into MiXCR, producing one record per CDR3 protein. The sample includes 70,000 to 90,000 distinct CDR3 sequences, roughly 14% of them seen just once. The starting material was PBMCs, obtained at surgery. The source is a male donor with early-stage non-small cell lung cancer.

This clonotype was seen repeatedly, ten times or more. The chain employs TRBV27 and TRBJ2-7, with a weak D call TRBD2 (6 bases). The CDR3 length is 15 residues. Per germline, CDR1 MNHEY and CDR2 SMNVEV (reference sequence). V was trimmed by 5 bases and J by 0 bases, leaving 14 bases between them. CDR3 nucleotide sequence: TGTGCCAGCAGTCCGACGGGAGTTCCCTCCTACGAGCAGTACTTC. Translated, it gives CASSPTGVPSYEQYF.

There are a few counts of this clonotype. This rearrangement joins TRBV5-4 to TRBJ2-3, with 10 bases matching TRBD2. This CDR3 has 15 amino acids. The germline V gene encodes CDR1 SGHNT and CDR2 YYREEE (reference sequence). J gave up 4 bases and V 4 bases, and 6 bases lay outside the gene matches. CDR3 residues: CASSPLSGRADTQYF. The DNA of the CDR3 is TGTGCCAGCAGCCCCCTGAGCGGGAGGGCAGATACGCAGTATTTT.

The CDR3 nucleotides are TGTGCCAGCAGCCAAGGTGCCAGAACCTACGAGCAGTACTTC. Amino acid sequence: CASSQGARTYEQYF. The chain has TRBV3-1 and TRBJ2-7; no clear D. V lost 1 base and J 2 bases, leaving 9 bases between the germline ends. Germline CDR1 is LGHDT and CDR2 is YNNKEL (reference sequence). The CDR3 is 14 residues long.

Concerning this clonotype itself: At one boundary the junction diverges from the germline segment, which might be a read error. This sequence joins TRBV4-2 and TRBJ2-3; unclear D gene. The CDR3 spans 17 residues. Germline lookup yields CDR1 LGHNA and CDR2 YNFKEQ. The CDR3 sequence is CASNQEARRVGTDTQYF. The CDR3 nucleotides read TGTGCCAGCAACCAAGAGGCCAGGCGAGTCGGCACAGATACGCAGTATTTT.

The rearrangement joins TRBV5-1 to TRBJ2-4; the D is unclear. The CDR3 totals 17 residues. Per germline, CDR1 SGHRS and CDR2 YFSETQ. Trimming took off 2 bases at V and 0 bases at J, with 15 bases between the two ends. The CDR3 loop reads CASSFLGGDIAKNIQYF. The CDR3 DNA follows: TGCGCCAGCAGCTTTTTGGGCGGCGATATAGCCAAAAACATTCAGTACTTC.

This clonotype was observed a handful of times. This chain uses TRBV7-8 with TRBJ2-7, with 14 bases aligning to TRBD2. J gave up 2 bases and V 5 bases, and 11 bases lay outside the gene matches. The CDR3 length is 18 residues. Germline values: CDR1 SGHVS, CDR2 FQNEAQ. The CDR3 nucleotides read TGTGCCAGCAGCCCGAACCACGGACTAGCGGGAGGCACCTACGAGCAGTACTTC. Amino acid sequence: CASSPNHGLAGGTYEQYF.

The V and J genes are TRBV27 and TRBJ1-1; possible D gene TRBD1, 5 bases. Trimming took 8 bases from V and 1 from J, leaving 20 bases between them. The germline V gene encodes CDR1 MNHEY and CDR2 SMNVEV (reference sequence). The CDR3 is 16 amino acids. The CDR3 sequence is CASSYLTAEGNTEAFF. For the CDR3, the DNA is TGTGCCAGCTCTTACCTGACAGCCGAGGGGAACACTGAAGCTTTCTTT.

The table lists this clonotype with a few counts. The chain carries TRBV20-1 and TRBJ2-7, with a weak D call TRBD1 (6 bases). Germline assignment: CDR1 DFQATT and CDR2 SNEGSKA (reference sequence). CDR3 length equals 12 residues. The ends were cut back, 5 bases at V and 3 bases at J, with 11 bases in the middle. The CDR3 spells CSARTAYYEQYF. The CDR3 DNA reads TGCAGTGCTCGGACAGCCTACTACGAGCAGTACTTC.

This clonotype was picked up many times. This sequence joins TRBV18 and TRBJ1-5, with D perhaps TRBD1 (5 bases). Germline V gives CDR1 KGHSH, CDR2 LQKENI. This CDR3 comprises 18 residues. Trimming removed 6 bases at V and 6 bases at J, with 27 bases between. The DNA for the CDR3 is TGTGCCAGCTCGACGCAACCCGGCAGGGACCAGAGAGGTCAGCCCCAGCATTTT. It yields the protein CASSTQPGRDQRGQPQHF.

CDR3 in DNA: TGTGCCAGCAGCCCGGGACAGTACCATCAGCCCCAGCATTTT. Its translation is CASSPGQYHQPQHF. This chain joins TRBV6-5 and TRBJ1-5; 7 bases agree with TRBD1. This CDR3 region has 14 residues. CDR1 and CDR2 (germline): MNHEY, SVGAGI. Unmatched junction bases numbered 7, after V lost 6 bases and J lost 5 bases.

This clonotype was seen a few times. CDR3 protein: CASSPSGTGTGNTIYF. DNA for the CDR3: TGTGCCAGCTCACCCTCCGGGACAGGGACTGGAAACACCATATATTTT. V usage is TRBV18 and J usage is TRBJ1-3; TRBD1 matches 9 bases. Trimming cost V 3 bases and J 2 bases; bases outside gene matches: 5. CDR1 and CDR2 (germline): KGHSH, LQKENI. CDR3 length: 16 amino acids.

This clonotype has a handful of counts. The chain uses TRBV30 and TRBJ2-1; possibly TRBD2 for D (6 bases). V was shortened by 0 bases and J by 3 bases, with 9 bases between the two germline ends. The CDR3 totals 14 residues. Per germline, CDR1 GTSNPN and CDR2 SVGIG (reference sequence). The CDR3: CAWSVRGDYNEQFF. In DNA form, the CDR3 reads TGTGCCTGGAGTGTACGCGGGGACTACAATGAGCAGTTCTTC. The full variable domain, in which reference TRBV30 and TRBJ2-1 provide the parts outside the CDR3, is SQTIHQWPATLVQPVGSPLSLECTVEGTSNPNLYWYRQAAGRGLQLLFYSVGIGQISSEVPQNLSASRPQDRQFILSSKKLLLSDSGFYLCAWSVRGDYNEQFFGPGTRLTVL.

This clonotype was picked up many times. This chain links TRBV19 with TRBJ2-7; 10 bases match TRBD1. J lost 5 bases, V lost 3 bases, and 10 bases had no gene match. CDR1 is LNHDA, CDR2 SQIVND, per germline (reference sequence). The CDR3 is 16 amino acids. This chain's CDR3 is CASSMRQGAPKNEQYF. Written as DNA, the CDR3 is TGTGCCAGTAGTATGAGACAGGGGGCACCGAAGAACGAGCAGTACTTC.

CDR3 amino acids: CSARDIRQGDGYTF. For the CDR3, the DNA is TGCAGTGCTAGAGATATAAGACAGGGTGATGGCTACACCTTC. V is TRBV20-1 and J is TRBJ1-2; 7 bases map to TRBD1. V dropped 0 bases and J dropped 6; count of bases not matched to a gene: 7. Looked up from germline, CDR1 is DFQATT and CDR2 is SNEGSKA (reference sequence). The CDR3 length is 14 residues.

The table lists this clonotype with a few counts. The chain carries TRBV5-4 and TRBJ2-5, with 9 nucleotides matching TRBD2. The CDR3 totals 14 residues. The germline V gene encodes CDR1 SGHNT and CDR2 YYREEE (reference sequence). Trimming at V came to 5 bases and at J to 1 base, leaving 3 bases not matched to a gene. DNA of the CDR3: TGTGCCAGCAGTGCGGGGGGGAGCCAAGAGACCCAGTACTTC. Translation gives CASSAGGSQETQYF.

There are a few counts of this clonotype. V usage is TRBV18 and J usage is TRBJ2-1; 11 nucleotides line up with TRBD2. J was trimmed by 6 bases and V by 3 bases; bases with no gene match: 4. CDR3 length equals 15 residues. CDR1 is KGHSH, CDR2 LQKENI, per germline. As DNA, the CDR3 is TGTGCCAGCTCACCGCGACTAGCGGGAAGCAATGAGCAGTTCTTC. It is translated as CASSPRLAGSNEQFF.

This clonotype has at least ten counts. The junction differs from germline at one of its ends, possibly a read error. This chain connects TRBV27 to TRBJ2-7; maybe TRBD2 (6 bases). CDR3 length: 13 residues. In germline, CDR1 is MNHEY, CDR2 SMNVEV (reference sequence). The CDR3 loop is CATSTGLFYEQYF. The CDR3 nucleotides are TGTGCCACCAGTACGGGACTCTTCTACGAGCAGTACTTC.

This clonotype was detected ten times or more. V usage is TRBV12-3 or TRBV12-4 and J usage is TRBJ2-7; 7 bases are a match to TRBD1. Unmatched junction bases numbered 5, after V lost 3 bases and J lost 0 bases. This CDR3 has 15 residues. The CDR3 DNA reads TGTGCCAGCAGTTTTACAGGGGCGACCTCCTACGAGCAGTACTTC. The encoded protein is CASSFTGATSYEQYF.

In its sample, this clonotype was seen many times. The chain combines TRBV11-2 with TRBJ1-2; no firm D call. The germline V gene has CDR1 SGHAT and CDR2 FQNNGV. The CDR3 covers 12 residues. The ends were cut back, 1 base at V and 8 bases at J, with 8 bases in the middle. The CDR3: CASSLGSWGYTF. The CDR3 DNA is TGTGCCAGCAGCTTAGGATCCTGGGGCTACACCTTC.

This clonotype was counted between two and nine times. V and J are TRBV7-9 and TRBJ2-1; 9 bases map to TRBD1. With V trimmed by 3 bases and J by 10 bases, 7 bases remained unmatched. Germline V lookup: CDR1 SEHNR, CDR2 FQNEAQ (reference sequence). The CDR3 covers 14 residues. The CDR3 protein is CASSFGTGIREQFF. The CDR3 region has the DNA TGTGCCAGCAGCTTCGGGACAGGGATCCGGGAGCAGTTCTTC.

This clonotype was seen a handful of times. The J gene is TRBJ1-2, the V gene TRBV15, with D perhaps matching TRBD1 (5 bases). The CDR3 is 16 residues long. V lost 0 bases and J 8 bases, leaving 19 bases between the germline ends. Germline assignment: CDR1 LNHNV and CDR2 YYDKDF (reference sequence). CDR3 amino acids: CATSRDLKGPREGYTF. CDR3 sequence (DNA): TGTGCCACCAGCAGAGATCTGAAGGGGCCGCGGGAGGGCTACACCTTC.

This clonotype occurred a few times. The chain links TRBV6-6 to TRBJ1-5; D gene ambiguous. Trimming removed 3 bases from V and 5 bases from J, with 8 bases in between. Germline-derived CDR1 and CDR2 are MNHNY and SVGAGI (reference sequence). The CDR3 is 13 residues long. The CDR3 spells CASSYSEDQPQHF. The CDR3 DNA is TGTGCCAGCAGTTATTCTGAGGATCAGCCCCAGCATTTT.

The chain couples TRBV28 to TRBJ2-2; TRBD1 is a possible D gene (6 bases). From germline, CDR1 is MDHEN and CDR2 SYDVKM. The CDR3 covers 15 residues. With 2 bases removed from V and 3 bases from J, the gap between germline ends came to 10 bases. The CDR3 sequence is CASSLGGADTGELFF. DNA for the CDR3: TGTGCCAGCAGTTTAGGGGGCGCGGACACCGGGGAGCTGTTTTTT.

This clonotype was seen repeatedly, ten times or more. CDR3 nucleotides: TGTGCCAGCTCCGGGAACCCTCAAGAGACCCAGTACTTC. This translates into CASSGNPQETQYF. V gene TRBV18 combines with J gene TRBJ2-5; tentatively, D is TRBD2 (5 bases). V lost 6 bases to trimming and J lost 2 bases, with 10 bases between them. This CDR3 has 13 amino acids. Germline values: CDR1 KGHSH, CDR2 LQKENI. The full variable domain, completed using reference TRBV18 and TRBJ2-5, is NAGVMQNPRHLVRRRGQEARLRCSPMKGHSHVYWYRQLPEEGLKFMVYLQKENIIDESGMPKERFSAEFPKEGPSILRIQQVVRGDSAAYFCASSGNPQETQYFGPGTRLLVL.

This clonotype was seen more than once but under ten times. J is TRBJ2-3 and V is TRBV9, with a tentative D call TRBD2 (6 bases). There are 15 residues in the CDR3. The V gene's germline CDR1 is SGDLS and CDR2 YYNGEE. V shed 4 bases and J shed 2 bases, with 14 bases lying between them. The DNA of the CDR3 is TGTGCCAGCAGCTCCGTCGGGGGAGACACAGATACGCAGTATTTT. Protein sequence: CASSSVGGDTDTQYF.

This clonotype came up many times. The chain carries TRBV30 and TRBJ1-2; no clear D gene. V lost 3 bases and J 5 bases, leaving 10 bases between the germline ends. Germline V gives CDR1 GTSNPN, CDR2 SVGIG (reference sequence). The CDR3 length is 12 residues. The CDR3 loop reads CAWRNNQYGYTF. Written as DNA, the CDR3 is TGTGCCTGGAGGAATAATCAATATGGCTACACCTTC.